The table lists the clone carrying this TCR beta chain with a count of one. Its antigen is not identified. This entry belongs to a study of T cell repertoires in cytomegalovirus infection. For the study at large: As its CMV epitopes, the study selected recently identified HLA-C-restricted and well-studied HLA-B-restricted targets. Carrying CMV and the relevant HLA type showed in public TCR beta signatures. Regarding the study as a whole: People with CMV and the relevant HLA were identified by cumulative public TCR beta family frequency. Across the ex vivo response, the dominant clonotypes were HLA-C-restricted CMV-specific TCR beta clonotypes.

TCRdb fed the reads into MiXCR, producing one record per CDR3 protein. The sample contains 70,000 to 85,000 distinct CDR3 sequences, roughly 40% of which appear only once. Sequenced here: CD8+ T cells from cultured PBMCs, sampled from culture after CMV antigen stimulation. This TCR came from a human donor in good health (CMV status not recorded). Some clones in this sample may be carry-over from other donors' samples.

As DNA, the CDR3 is TGTGCCAGCAGTTCGTACTGGGGGGAGCAGTTCTTC. Encoded protein: CASSSYWGEQFF. The chain uses TRBV27 and TRBJ2-1, with D perhaps given as TRBD1 or TRBD2 (5 bases each). Germline loops: CDR1 MNHEY, CDR2 SMNVEV (reference sequence). This CDR3 has 12 residues. Trimming cost V 4 bases and J 10 bases, with 11 bases left between them.